This T cell receptor beta chain appears in the sequencing data of a study of T cells of healthy individuals. TCRdb re-called the 5' RACE reads through MiXCR, storing one row per CDR3 protein. Of 90,000 to 100,000 distinct CDR3 sequences listed, approximately 15% are singletons. The receptor comes from a human donor in good health.

DNA of the CDR3: TGTGCCAGCAGTTCCGGGGACAGCGATAATTCACCCCTCCACTTT. The encoded protein is CASSSGDSDNSPLHF. The chain recombines TRBV6-2 or TRBV6-3 with TRBJ1-6, with 7 bases identical to TRBD1. The germline V gene has CDR1 MNHEY and CDR2 SVGEGT. V shed 4 bases, J shed 5 bases, and the junction held 5 bases outside the gene matches. The CDR3 covers 15 residues.